The 17 T cell receptor beta chains in this list originate from one sample, sequenced in a study of blood T cell repertoires in COVID-19. Clones were sequenced by immunoSEQ multiplex PCR, and TCRdb holds only the in-frame ones, with some missing. The table records roughly 400,000 clones, 70% to 90% of them present only once. Sequenced input: peripheral blood. The receptors stem from a woman aged 55-69 years with COVID-19, enrolled during active disease.

Here the CDR3 DNA reads TGCGCCAGCAGCTTGGCCGGGGGTAGTGGGGAAAAACTGTTTTTT. The encoded protein is CASSLAGGSGEKLFF. The chain combines TRBV5-1 with TRBJ1-4; a possible D gene is TRBD1 (5 bases). Germline lookup yields CDR1 SGHRS and CDR2 YFSETQ. The CDR3 has 15 residues. V dropped 0 bases and J dropped 8 bases, with 14 bases sitting between them.

This chain joins TRBV12-2 and TRBJ1-2; TRBD1, the table's D call, lacks a check against the DNA. TRBV12-2 is deemed a pseudogene. CDR3 length: 18 residues. In nucleotides, the CDR3 is TGTGCAAGTCGCTTAGACTTTCGGACAGAAAAGTCGCGGTATGGCTACACCTTC. Protein: CASRLDFRTEKSRYGYTF.

J is TRBJ2-5 and V is TRBV5-6, with no clear D. The V end lost 3 bases, the J end lost 5 bases, and 11 bases lay between the germline ends. CDR3 size: 13 residues. Germline-derived CDR1 and CDR2 are SGHDT and YYEEEE. The CDR3 coding sequence is TGTGCCAGCAGCTCAACCCTCCGGGAGACCCAGTACTTC. This translates into CASSSTLRETQYF.

This clone appeared a few times. The rearrangement joins TRBV27 to TRBJ1-1, with D hard to call. This CDR3 is built from 13 residues. Trimming stripped 3 bases from V and 3 bases from J, with 8 bases between. Germline V lookup: CDR1 MNHEY, CDR2 SMNVEV (reference sequence). CDR3 sequence: CASSFSGYTEAFF. The CDR3 nucleotides read TGTGCCAGCAGTTTTTCCGGTTACACTGAAGCTTTCTTT.

The chain joins TRBV4-1 to TRBJ2-7; TRBD2 is a possible D gene (7 bases). The CDR3 spans 17 residues. V was pared by 0 bases and J by 5 bases, with 20 bases between. Germline V gives CDR1 MGHRA, CDR2 YSYEKL. CDR3 amino acids: CASSQDTMRGPRNEQYF. CDR3 in DNA: TGCGCCAGCAGCCAAGATACGATGCGGGGGCCAAGGAACGAGCAGTACTTC.

This clone was seen only a few times. The chain has TRBV30 and TRBJ1-2, with 10 bases lining up with TRBD1. This CDR3 has 14 residues. Germline V gene sequence: CDR1 GTSNPN, CDR2 SVGIG (reference sequence). V shed 2 bases and J 7 bases; nucleotides not matched to a gene: 7. The DNA of the CDR3 is TGTGCCTGGAGTTGGGACAGGGGTATTTCTGGCTACACCTTC. This codes for CAWSWDRGISGYTF.

The chain recombines TRBV18 with TRBJ2-7; a weak D match, TRBD2 (6 bases). CDR3 length: 13 amino acids. Germline loops: CDR1 KGHSH, CDR2 LQKENI. Trimming left V 3 bases short and J 5 bases short, with 11 bases between. As DNA, the CDR3 is TGTGCCAGCTCACCTCTCGGGGGTAACGAGCAGTACTTC. This translates into CASSPLGGNEQYF.

V and J are TRBV7-9 and TRBJ1-1; D might be TRBD1 (6 bases). Germline-derived CDR1 and CDR2 are SEHNR and FQNEAQ (reference sequence). This CDR3 spans 14 amino acids. Trimming shortened V by 7 bases and J by 0 bases, and 12 bases separated the two germline ends. In nucleotides, the CDR3 is TGTGCCAGCACCCAAGGGGGGGTGAACACTGAAGCTTTCTTT. Protein: CASTQGGVNTEAFF.

The chain uses TRBV5-6 and TRBJ1-4; weak D call: TRBD1 (5 bases). Germline V gene data show CDR1 as SGHDT and CDR2 as YYEEEE. CDR3 length equals 16 residues. V lost 3 bases to trimming and J lost 2 bases, with 14 bases between them. This CDR3 reads CASSSPREGTNEKLFF. CDR3 sequence (DNA): TGTGCCAGCAGCTCTCCCAGGGAGGGGACTAATGAAAAACTGTTTTTT.

The gene calls are TRBV3-1 (or the pseudogene TRBV3-2) and TRBJ2-7; 9 nucleotides line up with TRBD2. The germline V gene encodes CDR1 LGHDT and CDR2 YNNKEL (reference sequence). The CDR3 runs 15 residues. Trimming took 6 bases from V and 0 from J; bases not matched to a gene: 6. CDR3 sequence reads: CASSSTSGSSYEQYF. Here the CDR3 DNA reads TGTGCCAGCAGTTCGACTAGCGGTAGCTCCTACGAGCAGTACTTC.

The chain employs TRBV5-5 and TRBJ1-1; unclear D gene. Looked up from germline, CDR1 is SGHKS and CDR2 is YYEKEE (reference sequence). The CDR3 covers 14 residues. Deletions cut 5 bases from V and 3 bases from J, with 14 bases between. The chain's CDR3 is CASRRTGMDTEAFF. CDR3 bases: TGTGCCAGCAGAAGGACGGGGATGGACACTGAAGCTTTCTTT.

The chain employs TRBV7-2 and TRBJ2-7, with 8 bases matching TRBD2. The trim removed 2 bases at V and 5 bases at J, leaving 8 bases unmatched. The CDR3 totals 15 residues. Germline V lookup: CDR1 SGHTA, CDR2 FQGNSA. The CDR3 region has the DNA TGTGCCAGCAGCTTATATCCGGGGGGGCCGCACGAGCAGTACTTC. It translates to CASSLYPGGPHEQYF.

The chain recombines TRBV6-5 with TRBJ2-7, with no clear D. The CDR3 contains 13 residues. V shed 8 bases and J shed 2 bases, with 13 bases lying between them. Germline V CDR1 and CDR2: MNHEY, SVGAGI. Written as DNA, the CDR3 is TGTGCCAGCCTCGCACCTCTAACCTACGAGCAGTACTTC. The encoded protein is CASLAPLTYEQYF.

The chain is built from TRBV6-1 and TRBJ2-2; 12 bases match TRBD1. Unmatched junction bases numbered 7, after V lost 4 bases and J lost 7 bases. CDR3 length equals 16 residues. Germline V gene sequence: CDR1 MNHNS, CDR2 SASEGT. Here the CDR3 reads CASSGPGQGAVGELFF. In DNA form, the CDR3 reads TGTGCCAGCAGTGGTCCGGGACAGGGGGCAGTCGGGGAGCTGTTTTTT.

CDR3 residues: CASRGSTQFF. The DNA of the CDR3 is TGTGCCAGCAGGGGGAGTACGCAGTTCTTC. The chain recombines TRBV12-3 or TRBV12-4 with TRBJ2-1; D may be TRBD2 (5 bases). The CDR3 runs 10 residues. With 6 bases removed from V and 12 bases from J, the gap between germline ends came to 9 bases.

The rearrangement uses TRBV5-1 and TRBJ2-1; TRBD2 aligns across 11 bases. The CDR3 spans 16 residues. The V and J ends lost 4 bases and 6 bases, in that order; junction bases with no gene match: 9. Germline CDR1 is SGHRS and CDR2 is YFSETQ. The CDR3 nucleotides are TGCGCCAGCAGCCCCCATAGCGGGGGGGGTTCCAATGAGCAGTTCTTC. Its translation is CASSPHSGGGSNEQFF.

The chain carries TRBV19 and TRBJ2-5; weak D call: TRBD2 (6 bases). There are 14 residues in the CDR3. Germline V gives CDR1 LNHDA, CDR2 SQIVND (reference sequence). Trimming pared 2 bases from V and 4 bases from J, leaving 11 bases between. As DNA, the CDR3 is TGTGCCAGTAGTATATCGGGGGTTCGAGAGACCCAGTACTTC. Encoded protein: CASSISGVRETQYF. The full variable domain, in which reference TRBV19 and TRBJ2-5 provide the parts outside the CDR3, is DGGITQSPKYLFRKEGQNVTLSCEQNLNHDAMYWYRQDPGQGLRLIYYSQIVNDFQKGDIAEGYSVSREKKESFPLTVTSAQKNPTAFYLCASSISGVRETQYFGPGTRLLVL.